The TCR beta chain under discussion was sequenced for a study of blood T cells in healthy people across ages. It was with a sample-barcoded 5' primer and a J-beta primer mix that a second PCR of roughly 7 to 12 cycles was run. TCRdb re-called the 5' RACE reads with MiXCR, one entry per CDR3 protein. The data contain roughly 1.6 million distinct CDR3 sequences, roughly a third of them singletons. The germline V gene has CDR1 MNHNS and CDR2 SASEGT. The CDR3 consists of 13 residues. This clonotype was counted between two and nine times. J is TRBJ2-4 and V is TRBV6-1; the match to TRBD1 covers 7 bases. The DNA end is a closer match to TRBJ2-7, so the J assignment may be wrong. Sequencing used blood. This clonotype originated in a young woman in good health. This CDR3 reads CASRIQGTYEQYF. Here the CDR3 DNA reads TGTGCCAGCAGGATACAGGGGACCTACGAGCAGTACTTC.